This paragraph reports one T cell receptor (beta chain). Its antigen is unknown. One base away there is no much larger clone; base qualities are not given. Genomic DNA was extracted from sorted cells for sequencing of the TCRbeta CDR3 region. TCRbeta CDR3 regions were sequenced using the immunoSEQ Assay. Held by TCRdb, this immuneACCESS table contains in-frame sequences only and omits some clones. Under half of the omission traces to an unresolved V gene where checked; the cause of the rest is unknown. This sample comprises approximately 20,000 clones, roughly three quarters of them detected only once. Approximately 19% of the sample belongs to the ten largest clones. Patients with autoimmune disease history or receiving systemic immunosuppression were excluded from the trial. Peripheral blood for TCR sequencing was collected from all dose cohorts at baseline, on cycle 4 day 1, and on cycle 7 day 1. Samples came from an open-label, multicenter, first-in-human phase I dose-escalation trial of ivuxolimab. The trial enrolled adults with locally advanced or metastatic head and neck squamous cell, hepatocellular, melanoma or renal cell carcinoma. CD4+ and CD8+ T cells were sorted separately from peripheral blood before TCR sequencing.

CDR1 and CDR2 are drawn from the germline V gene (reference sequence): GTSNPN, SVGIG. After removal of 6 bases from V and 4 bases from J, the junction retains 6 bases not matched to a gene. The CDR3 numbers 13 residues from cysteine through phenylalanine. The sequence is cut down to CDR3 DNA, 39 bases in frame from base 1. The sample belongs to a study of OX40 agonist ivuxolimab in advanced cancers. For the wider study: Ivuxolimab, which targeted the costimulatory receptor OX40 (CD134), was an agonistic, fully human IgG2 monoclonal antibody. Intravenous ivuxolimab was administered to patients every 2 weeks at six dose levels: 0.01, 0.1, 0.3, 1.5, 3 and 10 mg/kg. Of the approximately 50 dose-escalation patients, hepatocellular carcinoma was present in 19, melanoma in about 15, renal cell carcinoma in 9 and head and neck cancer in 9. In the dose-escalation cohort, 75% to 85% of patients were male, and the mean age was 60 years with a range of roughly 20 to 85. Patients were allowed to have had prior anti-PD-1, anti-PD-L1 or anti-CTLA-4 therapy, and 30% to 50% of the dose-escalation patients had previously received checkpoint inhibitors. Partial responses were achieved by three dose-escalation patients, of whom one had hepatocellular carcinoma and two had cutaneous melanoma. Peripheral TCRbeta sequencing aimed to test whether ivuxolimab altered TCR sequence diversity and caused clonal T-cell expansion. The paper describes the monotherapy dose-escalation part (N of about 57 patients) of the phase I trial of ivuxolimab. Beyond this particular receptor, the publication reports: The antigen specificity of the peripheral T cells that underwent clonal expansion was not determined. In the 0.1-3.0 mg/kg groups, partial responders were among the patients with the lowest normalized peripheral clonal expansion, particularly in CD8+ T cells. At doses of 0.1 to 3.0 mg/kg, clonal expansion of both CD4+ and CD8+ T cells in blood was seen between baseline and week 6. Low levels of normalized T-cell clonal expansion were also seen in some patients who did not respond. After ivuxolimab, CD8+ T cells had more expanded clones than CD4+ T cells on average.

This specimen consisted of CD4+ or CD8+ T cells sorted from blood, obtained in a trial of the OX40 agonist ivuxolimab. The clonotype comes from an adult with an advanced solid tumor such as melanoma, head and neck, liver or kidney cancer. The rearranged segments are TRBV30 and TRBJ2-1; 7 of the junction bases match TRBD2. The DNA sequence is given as TGTGCCTGCCTGGGCGGGGGTTACAATGAGCAGTTCTTC. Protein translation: CACLGGGYNEQFF.